The rows below give T cell receptor beta chains drawn from one sample of a study of metastatic and nonmetastatic thyroid tumors. TCRdb re-processed the PCR reads through MiXCR. The table shows approximately 31,000 clones, with about 21% occurring only once. The sample comprised blood. The receptors were gathered from a female donor with papillary thyroid cancer or a benign thyroid nodule (not recorded which). Some clones in this sample may be carry-over from other donors' samples. Both conserved end residues are part of each CDR3. The order of the fields is D gene, V gene, clone size, J gene, CDR3 protein, CDR3 DNA. The D gene is left open where the match is weak. Clone sizes are given selectively: once, few, many, or a class where the clone is expanded.

d_call: TRBD1; v_call: TRBV6-5; clone_size: medium-sized; j_call: TRBJ2-1; cdr3_aa: CASSYLEWTRGQAGEQFF; cdr3_nt: TGTGCCAGCAGTTACCTCGAATGGACCCGAGGACAGGCGGGTGAGCAGTTCTTC
d_call: TRBD2; v_call: TRBV6-5; clone_size: many; j_call: TRBJ2-7; cdr3_aa: CASSYSREGSYEQYF; cdr3_nt: TGTGCCAGCAGTTACTCGAGGGAGGGATCCTACGAGCAGTACTTC
d_call: -; v_call: TRBV5-1; clone_size: -; j_call: TRBJ1-2; cdr3_aa: CASSLEQINYGYTF; cdr3_nt: TGCGCCAGCAGCTTGGAACAGATTAACTATGGCTACACCTTC
d_call: -; v_call: TRBV13; clone_size: many; j_call: TRBJ1-1; cdr3_aa: CASSPPVGNTEAFF; cdr3_nt: TGTGCCAGCAGCCCCCCGGTAGGGAACACTGAAGCTTTCTTT
d_call: -; v_call: TRBV4-3; clone_size: once; j_call: TRBJ2-3; cdr3_aa: CASSQDLPESADTQYF; cdr3_nt: TGCGCCAGCAGCCAAGATCTGCCGGAGAGCGCAGATACGCAGTATTTT
d_call: -; v_call: TRBV6-1; clone_size: many; j_call: TRBJ1-5; cdr3_aa: CASKNLEGGGNQPQHF; cdr3_nt: TGTGCCAGCAAGAATTTAGAGGGGGGCGGCAATCAGCCCCAGCATTTT
d_call: -; v_call: TRBV10-1; clone_size: medium-sized; j_call: TRBJ2-1; cdr3_aa: CADTRPRDGVIEQFF; cdr3_nt: TGCGCCGACACGAGGCCCAGGGACGGCGTAATTGAGCAGTTCTTC
d_call: TRBD1; v_call: TRBV5-1; clone_size: many; j_call: TRBJ1-2; cdr3_aa: CASSLGPGQGRAGGYTF; cdr3_nt: TGCGCCAGCAGCTTGGGGCCGGGACAGGGGAGGGCCGGCGGCTACACCTTC
d_call: -; v_call: TRBV11-3; clone_size: -; j_call: TRBJ2-7; cdr3_aa: CASSHSLQGQQYF; cdr3_nt: TGTGCCAGCAGCCATAGCTTACAGGGCCAACAGTACTTC
d_call: -; v_call: TRBV19; clone_size: once; j_call: TRBJ2-1; cdr3_aa: CASSDPSTHSYNEQFF; cdr3_nt: TGTGCCAGTAGTGACCCCTCCACGCACTCCTACAATGAGCAGTTCTTC
d_call: -; v_call: TRBV7-2; clone_size: many; j_call: TRBJ2-2; cdr3_aa: CASSWDGVNTGELFF; cdr3_nt: TGTGCCAGCAGCTGGGACGGCGTGAACACCGGGGAGCTGTTTTTT
d_call: TRBD1; v_call: TRBV19; clone_size: few; j_call: TRBJ1-1; cdr3_aa: CASTRDRGNTEAFF; cdr3_nt: TGTGCCAGTACCAGAGACAGGGGGAACACTGAAGCTTTCTTT
d_call: TRBD1; v_call: TRBV6-2/TRBV6-3; clone_size: medium-sized; j_call: TRBJ2-7; cdr3_aa: CASRLGQNSYEQYF; cdr3_nt: TGTGCCAGCAGATTGGGACAGAACTCCTACGAGCAGTACTTC
d_call: -; v_call: TRBV6-2/TRBV6-3; clone_size: -; j_call: TRBJ2-7; cdr3_aa: CASSYMGALNEQYF; cdr3_nt: TGTGCCAGCAGTTACATGGGGGCGCTGAACGAGCAGTACTTC
d_call: TRBD2; v_call: TRBV3-1; clone_size: many; j_call: TRBJ2-1; cdr3_aa: CASSQATSGISYNEQFF; cdr3_nt: TGTGCCAGCAGCCAGGCGACTAGCGGGATATCCTACAATGAGCAGTTCTTC
d_call: -; v_call: TRBV11-1; clone_size: many; j_call: TRBJ2-1; cdr3_aa: CASRRNLGNNEQFF; cdr3_nt: TGTGCCAGCAGGCGAAATCTAGGTAACAATGAGCAGTTCTTC
d_call: -; v_call: TRBV5-1; clone_size: -; j_call: TRBJ2-4; cdr3_aa: CASSLHRGRDRWVWAKNIQYF; cdr3_nt: TGCGCCAGCAGCTTACACAGGGGGAGGGACCGTTGGGTATGGGCCAAAAACATTCAGTACTTC
d_call: -; v_call: TRBV7-9; clone_size: -; j_call: TRBJ2-7; cdr3_aa: CASRPPARSYEQYF; cdr3_nt: TGTGCCAGCAGACCCCCAGCGCGCTCCTACGAGCAGTACTTC
d_call: -; v_call: TRBV27; clone_size: many; j_call: TRBJ1-5; cdr3_aa: CASSLSGGGLSNQPQHF; cdr3_nt: TGTGCCAGCAGTTTATCGGGGGGGGGTCTTAGCAATCAGCCCCAGCATTTT
d_call: -; v_call: TRBV12-3/TRBV12-4; clone_size: -; j_call: TRBJ1-5; cdr3_aa: CASGPDGGGNQPQHF; cdr3_nt: TGTGCCAGCGGCCCGGACGGGGGCGGAAATCAGCCCCAGCATTTT
d_call: TRBD1; v_call: TRBV20-1; clone_size: few; j_call: TRBJ1-2; cdr3_aa: CSASRGAYGYTF; cdr3_nt: TGCAGTGCTAGCAGGGGGGCCTATGGCTACACCTTC
d_call: -; v_call: TRBV7-2; clone_size: many; j_call: TRBJ1-2; cdr3_aa: CASSPRVGGYTF; cdr3_nt: TGTGCCAGCAGCCCCAGGGTAGGCGGCTACACCTTC
d_call: -; v_call: TRBV7-3; clone_size: once; j_call: TRBJ2-3; cdr3_aa: CASSLMTPRTDTQYF; cdr3_nt: TGTGCCAGCAGTTTAATGACCCCACGAACAGATACGCAGTATTTT
d_call: -; v_call: TRBV6-1; clone_size: -; j_call: TRBJ2-7; cdr3_aa: CATLVNGPTYEQYF; cdr3_nt: TGTGCCACATTGGTTAACGGGCCTACTTACGAGCAGTACTTC
d_call: -; v_call: TRBV4-2; clone_size: many; j_call: TRBJ2-1; cdr3_aa: CASSLSGRFNEQFF; cdr3_nt: TGTGCCAGCAGCCTGTCGGGACGGTTCAATGAGCAGTTCTTC
d_call: -; v_call: TRBV2; clone_size: -; j_call: TRBJ2-1; cdr3_aa: CASIYDNNEQFF; cdr3_nt: TGTGCCAGCATTTATGACAACAATGAGCAGTTCTTC
d_call: -; v_call: TRBV6-1; clone_size: few; j_call: TRBJ1-1; cdr3_aa: CASSEFRGDTEAFF; cdr3_nt: TGTGCCAGCAGTGAATTCCGCGGCGACACTGAAGCTTTCTTT
d_call: -; v_call: TRBV3-1; clone_size: many; j_call: TRBJ1-2; cdr3_aa: CASSLRGTEGYTF; cdr3_nt: TGTGCCAGCAGCCTGAGGGGGACTGAAGGCTACACCTTC
d_call: -; v_call: TRBV4-3; clone_size: many; j_call: TRBJ2-5; cdr3_aa: CASSQDLGTQETQYF; cdr3_nt: TGCGCCAGCAGCCAAGACCTGGGCACCCAAGAGACCCAGTACTTC
d_call: TRBD1; v_call: TRBV7-9; clone_size: medium-sized; j_call: TRBJ1-6; cdr3_aa: CASSSTGQPNSPLHF; cdr3_nt: TGTGCCAGCAGCTCGACGGGACAGCCTAATTCACCCCTCCACTTT
d_call: TRBD2; v_call: TRBV20-1; clone_size: -; j_call: TRBJ2-3; cdr3_aa: CSATSSGRASSTDTQYF; cdr3_nt: TGCAGTGCTACCAGTAGCGGGAGGGCCAGTAGCACAGATACGCAGTATTTT
d_call: TRBD2; v_call: TRBV30; clone_size: -; j_call: TRBJ2-5; cdr3_aa: CAWSREGRGTQYF; cdr3_nt: TGTGCCTGGAGTCGGGAGGGGAGGGGGACCCAGTACTTC
d_call: TRBD1; v_call: TRBV27; clone_size: -; j_call: TRBJ1-6; cdr3_aa: CASSLGTVGNSPLHF; cdr3_nt: TGTGCCAGCAGTCTTGGGACAGTTGGTAATTCACCCCTCCACTTT
d_call: TRBD2; v_call: TRBV6-5; clone_size: many; j_call: TRBJ2-2; cdr3_aa: CASSSPKERGAHTGELFF; cdr3_nt: TGTGCCAGCAGTTCCCCGAAGGAGCGGGGCGCGCACACCGGGGAGCTGTTTTTT
d_call: TRBD1; v_call: TRBV7-3; clone_size: many; j_call: TRBJ1-1; cdr3_aa: CASSLGQGNTEAFF; cdr3_nt: TGTGCCAGCAGCTTGGGACAGGGGAACACTGAAGCTTTCTTT
d_call: TRBD1; v_call: TRBV19; clone_size: many; j_call: TRBJ1-1; cdr3_aa: CASTEQGRNTEAFF; cdr3_nt: TGTGCCAGTACCGAACAGGGGCGGAACACTGAAGCTTTCTTT
d_call: -; v_call: TRBV7-3; clone_size: many; j_call: TRBJ2-6; cdr3_aa: CASSASPASSGANVLTF; cdr3_nt: TGTGCCAGCAGCGCCAGCCCGGCAAGCTCTGGGGCCAACGTCCTGACTTTC
d_call: TRBD1; v_call: TRBV28; clone_size: few; j_call: TRBJ2-1; cdr3_aa: CASSSWTGGNEQFF; cdr3_nt: TGTGCCAGCTCCTCATGGACAGGGGGCAATGAGCAGTTCTTC
d_call: TRBD2; v_call: TRBV6-2/TRBV6-3; clone_size: -; j_call: TRBJ2-1; cdr3_aa: CASRRLAGLNEQFF; cdr3_nt: TGTGCCAGCAGGCGGCTAGCGGGACTCAATGAGCAGTTCTTC
d_call: -; v_call: TRBV6-5; clone_size: large; j_call: TRBJ2-5; cdr3_aa: CASSYSRQGRFYF; cdr3_nt: TGTGCCAGCAGTTACTCGAGGCAGGGGAGGTTCTACTTC
d_call: TRBD1; v_call: TRBV6-2/TRBV6-3; clone_size: medium-sized; j_call: TRBJ1-2; cdr3_aa: CASSYSTGNFYGYTF; cdr3_nt: TGTGCCAGCAGTTACTCGACAGGGAACTTCTATGGCTACACCTTC
d_call: -; v_call: TRBV6-6; clone_size: many; j_call: TRBJ1-5; cdr3_aa: CASSYPGPGNQPQHF; cdr3_nt: TGTGCCAGCAGTTACCCGGGTCCTGGAAATCAGCCCCAGCATTTT
d_call: -; v_call: TRBV11-3; clone_size: -; j_call: TRBJ2-2; cdr3_aa: CASSSSITGELFF; cdr3_nt: TGTGCCAGCAGCTCGTCCATCACCGGGGAGCTGTTTTTT
d_call: -; v_call: TRBV19; clone_size: many; j_call: TRBJ2-2; cdr3_aa: CASSIPGHNTGELFF; cdr3_nt: TGTGCCAGTAGTATTCCGGGCCACAACACCGGGGAGCTGTTTTTT
d_call: -; v_call: TRBV2; clone_size: -; j_call: TRBJ1-5; cdr3_aa: CASSEAGLGSNQPQHF; cdr3_nt: TGTGCCAGCAGTGAAGCCGGCCTCGGTAGCAATCAGCCCCAGCATTTT
d_call: TRBD2; v_call: TRBV6-1; clone_size: medium-sized; j_call: TRBJ2-1; cdr3_aa: CASSRESGGSYNEQFF; cdr3_nt: TGTGCCAGCAGTCGAGAGAGCGGGGGCTCCTACAATGAGCAGTTCTTC
d_call: -; v_call: TRBV11-2; clone_size: medium-sized; j_call: TRBJ2-7; cdr3_aa: CASSLTDATYEQYF; cdr3_nt: TGTGCCAGCAGCTTAACGGATGCTACCTACGAGCAGTACTTC
d_call: -; v_call: TRBV12-3/TRBV12-4; clone_size: -; j_call: TRBJ2-2; cdr3_aa: CASRAFGELFF; cdr3_nt: TGTGCCAGCAGGGCGTTTGGGGAGCTGTTTTTT
d_call: -; v_call: TRBV28; clone_size: few; j_call: TRBJ2-7; cdr3_aa: CASSFSGPFEQYF; cdr3_nt: TGTGCCAGCAGTTTTTCGGGACCTTTCGAGCAGTACTTC